Listed below are T cell receptor beta chains from one sample, sequenced in a study of blood T cell repertoires in COVID-19. This table comes from immunoSEQ multiplex PCR, and its TCRdb copy is limited to in-frame clones, with some not included. The profile covers around 250,000 clones, with just under 85% appearing a single time and over 1.5% taken by the ten largest. Material for sequencing was peripheral blood. All receptors come from a woman over 75 with acute or convalescent COVID-19. The CDR3 runs from the conserved cysteine through the conserved F or W. D genes are given only for firm matches. The size of a clone is reported for some rows only, either as once, few or many, or as a class for expanded clones.

d_gene: TRBD2; abundance: NA; v_gene: TRBV2; j_gene: TRBJ2-5; CDR3nt: TGTGCCGGGCAGCGGGAGAGGCAAGAGACCCAGTACTTC; CDR3aa: CAGQRERQETQYF
d_gene: TRBD2; abundance: few; v_gene: TRBV6-5; j_gene: TRBJ2-1; CDR3nt: TGTGCCAGCAGTTACTCCGGGACTAGCGGGAGCTATGAGCAGTTCTTC; CDR3aa: CASSYSGTSGSYEQFF
d_gene: TRBD1; abundance: few; v_gene: TRBV30; j_gene: TRBJ1-1; CDR3nt: TGTGCCTGGAGTCGACAGGGGAACACTGAAGCTTTCTTT; CDR3aa: CAWSRQGNTEAFF
d_gene: NA; abundance: NA; v_gene: TRBV7-2; j_gene: TRBJ2-3; CDR3nt: TGTGCCAGCAGCTTAGGACTAGATTCAGATACGCAGTATTTT; CDR3aa: CASSLGLDSDTQYF
d_gene: TRBD2; abundance: NA; v_gene: TRBV19; j_gene: TRBJ2-4; CDR3nt: TGTGCCAGTAGTATTCTAGCGGGAAGGGGGGAAAACATTCAGTACTTC; CDR3aa: CASSILAGRGENIQYF
d_gene: NA; abundance: NA; v_gene: TRBV7-6; j_gene: TRBJ1-3; CDR3nt: TGTGCCAGCAGCACCTCAGGGCCATCTGGAAACACCATATATTTT; CDR3aa: CASSTSGPSGNTIYF
d_gene: NA; abundance: NA; v_gene: TRBV5-1; j_gene: TRBJ1-3; CDR3nt: TGCGCCAGCAGCTTGGGACCGGGAGCAGGAAACACCATATATTTT; CDR3aa: CASSLGPGAGNTIYF
d_gene: NA; abundance: NA; v_gene: TRBV12-2; j_gene: TRBJ2-7; CDR3nt: TGTGCAAGTCGCTTAAGCTACCCCTACGAGCAGTACTTC; CDR3aa: CASRLSYPYEQYF
d_gene: TRBD1; abundance: once; v_gene: TRBV27; j_gene: TRBJ1-6; CDR3nt: TGTGCCAGCAGTAAGACAGGGGACTATTCACCCCTCCACTTT; CDR3aa: CASSKTGDYSPLHF
d_gene: TRBD1; abundance: NA; v_gene: TRBV7-9; j_gene: TRBJ1-4; CDR3nt: TGTGCCAGCAGCAGAGAGGGGGCGACTAATGAAAAACTGTTTTTT; CDR3aa: CASSREGATNEKLFF
d_gene: TRBD1; abundance: once; v_gene: TRBV7-2; j_gene: TRBJ2-7; CDR3nt: TGTGCCAGCAGAGGGGTGCGTCAGGGGGTATACGAGCAGTACTTC; CDR3aa: CASRGVRQGVYEQYF
d_gene: NA; abundance: NA; v_gene: TRBV6-5; j_gene: TRBJ1-3; CDR3nt: TGTGCCAGTATCACAGGGAGCTCTGGAAACACCATATATTTT; CDR3aa: CASITGSSGNTIYF
d_gene: TRBD1; abundance: NA; v_gene: TRBV5-6; j_gene: TRBJ1-2; CDR3nt: TGTGCCAGCAGCTCGGGACAGTATGGCTACACCTTC; CDR3aa: CASSSGQYGYTF
d_gene: NA; abundance: NA; v_gene: TRBV18; j_gene: TRBJ2-7; CDR3nt: TGTGCCAGCTCACCTGTGAGGGAAGAGCAGTACTTC; CDR3aa: CASSPVREEQYF
d_gene: NA; abundance: NA; v_gene: TRBV6-2/TRBV6-3; j_gene: TRBJ2-1; CDR3nt: TGTGCCAGCAGCCCGATACTTGGGGGGAGGTCTTATAATGAGCAGTTCTTC; CDR3aa: CASSPILGGRSYNEQFF
d_gene: TRBD2; abundance: few; v_gene: TRBV6-2/TRBV6-3; j_gene: TRBJ2-1; CDR3nt: TGTGCCAGCAGTAAGGGACTAGCGGGAGTAACCTACAATGAGCAGTTCTTC; CDR3aa: CASSKGLAGVTYNEQFF
d_gene: NA; abundance: NA; v_gene: TRBV19; j_gene: TRBJ1-5; CDR3nt: TGTGCCAGTACCCCGGGATCCGCTTATAGCAATCAGCCCCAGCATTTT; CDR3aa: CASTPGSAYSNQPQHF
d_gene: NA; abundance: NA; v_gene: TRBV18; j_gene: TRBJ2-1; CDR3nt: TGTGCCAGCTCACCCCGGGACACAACCTACAATGAGCAGTTCTTC; CDR3aa: CASSPRDTTYNEQFF
d_gene: TRBD1; abundance: NA; v_gene: TRBV15; j_gene: TRBJ1-2; CDR3nt: TGTGCCACCAGCAGGTACACAGGGGGAGGTAGCTATGGCTACACCTTC; CDR3aa: CATSRYTGGGSYGYTF
d_gene: TRBD1; abundance: NA; v_gene: TRBV5-8; j_gene: TRBJ2-7; CDR3nt: TGTGCCAGCAGCTCCGGACAGGGGCAGAACGAGCAGTACTTC; CDR3aa: CASSSGQGQNEQYF
d_gene: NA; abundance: NA; v_gene: TRBV7-2; j_gene: TRBJ2-3; CDR3nt: TGTGCCAGCAGCTTAATGGGGAGTCAAAGGGCTCCGGATACGCAGTATTTT; CDR3aa: CASSLMGSQRAPDTQYF
d_gene: TRBD1; abundance: NA; v_gene: TRBV19; j_gene: TRBJ1-1; CDR3nt: TGTGCCACCCGGGACAGGGGGAGCGAGAACACTGAAGCTTTCTTT; CDR3aa: CATRDRGSENTEAFF
d_gene: TRBD1; abundance: many; v_gene: TRBV28; j_gene: TRBJ1-2; CDR3nt: TGTGCCAGCAGTCCGGCAGGGGGCGGCTATGGCTACACCTTC; CDR3aa: CASSPAGGGYGYTF
d_gene: TRBD1; abundance: NA; v_gene: TRBV9; j_gene: TRBJ2-7; CDR3nt: TGTGCCAGCAGCCTCGGACAGGGGCTCTCCTACGAGCAGTACTTC; CDR3aa: CASSLGQGLSYEQYF